These 21 T cell receptor beta chains originate from one sample sequenced in a study of T cell responses to AZD1222 COVID-19 vaccine. This table comes from immunoSEQ multiplex PCR, and its TCRdb copy is limited to in-frame clones, with some not included. Of about 88,000 clones in the sample, 70% to 90% were seen once. Specimen: peripheral blood, collected on day 0 of AZD1222 vaccination. All receptors come from an adult in good health.

The chain combines TRBV7-3 with TRBJ2-7; perhaps D is TRBD1 or TRBD2 (5 bases each). V lost 5 bases and J lost 3, with 11 bases in between. Per germline, CDR1 SGHTA and CDR2 FQGTGA. This CDR3 spans 13 amino acids. In DNA form, the CDR3 reads TGTGCCAGCAGCCGGGGACCGCGCTACGAGCAGTACTTC. This translates into CASSRGPRYEQYF.

This clone was observed once. The V and J genes are TRBV4-1 and TRBJ1-2; no reliable D call. The V end was cut by 1 base, the J end by 3 bases, with 12 bases between. CDR1 is MGHRA and CDR2 is YSYEKL in the germline V gene. This CDR3 has 15 residues. The CDR3, as DNA: TGCGCCAGCAGCCAAGTAGCCCGCCCAGACTATGGCTACACCTTC. This encodes CASSQVARPDYGYTF.

The V call is TRBV6-6, the J call TRBJ2-1; no definite D call. CDR3 length equals 12 residues. The V end was cut by 0 bases, the J end by 10 bases, with 7 bases between. Germline V CDR1 and CDR2: MNHNY, SVGAGI (reference sequence). CDR3 region: CASSYSLIEQFF. The CDR3 DNA reads TGTGCCAGCAGTTACTCACTGATAGAGCAGTTCTTC.

The V gene is TRBV14, the J gene TRBJ2-3, with TRBD2 matching 8 bases. CDR1 is SGHDN and CDR2 is FVKESK in the germline V gene. V shed 0 bases, J shed 3 bases, and the junction held 5 bases outside the gene matches. This CDR3 contains 16 residues. The CDR3: CASSQENGGATDTQYF. The CDR3, as DNA: TGTGCCAGCAGCCAAGAAAACGGGGGGGCGACAGATACGCAGTATTTT.

The CDR3 DNA reads TGTGCCAGCAGTCCTGGCCGACAGGGAATCGGCAACACCTTC. This gives the protein CASSPGRQGIGNTF. The rearrangement links TRBV28 to TRBJ1-2; TRBD1 matches 7 bases. Germline assignment: CDR1 MDHEN and CDR2 SYDVKM. J lost 12 bases, V lost 5 bases, and 15 bases had no gene match. The CDR3 runs to 14 residues.

About this clone itself: At the DNA level, this CDR3 is encoded by other sequences in the same sample as well. The J gene is TRBJ1-2, the V gene TRBV18; 9 bases agree with TRBD1. Germline CDR1 reads KGHSH; CDR2 reads LQKENI. With 2 bases clipped from V and 2 bases from J, the junction kept 0 bases outside the gene matches. This CDR3 has 14 amino acids. DNA of the CDR3: TGTGCCAGCTCACCAGACAGGGGGAACTATGGCTACACCTTC. Its translation is CASSPDRGNYGYTF. Based on the CDR3 plus reference TRBV18 and TRBJ1-2, the full variable domain is NAGVMQNPRHLVRRRGQEARLRCSPMKGHSHVYWYRQLPEEGLKFMVYLQKENIIDESGMPKERFSAEFPKEGPSILRIQQVVRGDSAAYFCASSPDRGNYGYTFGSGTRLTVV.

This CDR3 reads CASSYVARFYGYTF. CDR3 bases: TGTGCCAGCAGTTACGTTGCACGGTTCTATGGCTACACCTTC. The chain couples TRBV6-5 to TRBJ1-2; D remains unclear. Germline V gene lookup returns CDR1 MNHEY and CDR2 SVGAGI. The V end was cut by 2 bases, the J end by 4 bases, with 11 bases between. The CDR3 loop spans 14 amino acids.

The chain combines TRBV27 with TRBJ1-1; D is unclear. This CDR3 is 13 amino acids long. Between the trimmed V and J ends, which lost 0 bases and 4 bases, there was a span of 6 bases. Germline loops: CDR1 MNHEY, CDR2 SMNVEV (reference sequence). The CDR3 protein is CASSLSFPTEAFF. The CDR3 region has the DNA TGTGCCAGCAGTTTATCGTTTCCCACTGAAGCTTTCTTT.

The chain joins TRBV6-1 to TRBJ1-2; D is unresolved. In germline, CDR1 is MNHNS, CDR2 SASEGT. Trimming shortened V by 2 bases and J by 3 bases, and 13 bases separated the two germline ends. The CDR3 loop spans 15 amino acids. CDR3 protein: CASSERWANYYGYTF. The CDR3 DNA sequence: TGTGCCAGCAGTGAAAGGTGGGCTAACTACTATGGCTACACCTTC.

The V gene is TRBV11-2, the J gene TRBJ2-1; 7 bases are shared with TRBD1. The V segment lost 7 bases and the J segment 2 bases; nucleotides outside the gene matches: 5. This CDR3 is built from 14 residues. Germline V gene lookup returns CDR1 SGHAT and CDR2 FQNNGV. In DNA form, the CDR3 reads TGTGCCAGCACCTGGGACAGCCCCTACAATGAGCAGTTCTTC. It yields the protein CASTWDSPYNEQFF.

This clone was seen only a few times. This chain uses TRBV19 with TRBJ2-7; 7 nucleotides line up with TRBD2. The CDR3 has 13 residues. The junction had 3 bases not matched to a gene; V was cut back by 6 bases and J by 1 base. The germline gives CDR1 LNHDA, CDR2 SQIVND (reference sequence). The CDR3 nucleotides read TGTGCCAGTAGACCGGGGGGTTCCTACGAGCAGTACTTC. Its translation: CASRPGGSYEQYF.

This clone has a single count. The chain is built from TRBV3-1 (or the pseudogene TRBV3-2) and TRBJ2-2; D not certain. V lost 8 bases to trimming and J lost 4 bases, with 5 bases between them. Germline-derived CDR1 and CDR2 are LGHDT and YNNKEL (reference sequence). The CDR3 contains 11 residues. The CDR3 reads CASRGTGELFF. The CDR3 bases are TGTGCCAGCCGTGGCACCGGGGAGCTGTTTTTT.

The V and J genes are TRBV7-6 and TRBJ2-3, with 11 bases identical to TRBD2. CDR1 and CDR2 (germline): SGHVS, FNYEAQ. The junction had 3 bases not matched to a gene; V was cut back by 4 bases and J by 0 bases. CDR3 length: 16 residues. The CDR3 spells CASSWRLAGSTDTQYF. CDR3 coding DNA: TGTGCCAGCAGCTGGAGACTAGCGGGGAGCACAGATACGCAGTATTTT.

On this clone itself: This CDR3 is also generated by other DNA sequences in the sample. The chain joins TRBV19 to TRBJ1-1; D unclear. V lost 7 bases and J 0 bases, leaving 9 bases between the germline ends. CDR3 length: 13 amino acids. In germline, CDR1 is LNHDA, CDR2 SQIVND (reference sequence). CDR3 bases: TGTGCCAGTAAGGATCGGATGAACACTGAAGCTTTCTTT. It codes for CASKDRMNTEAFF. Complete variable domain (other parts from reference TRBV19 and TRBJ1-1): DGGITQSPKYLFRKEGQNVTLSCEQNLNHDAMYWYRQDPGQGLRLIYYSQIVNDFQKGDIAEGYSVSREKKESFPLTVTSAQKNPTAFYLCASKDRMNTEAFFGQGTRLTVV.

This chain uses TRBV15 with TRBJ2-5; D is perhaps TRBD2 (7 bases). The V end was cut by 3 bases, the J end by 4 bases, with 15 bases between. Germline CDR1 reads LNHNV; CDR2 reads YYDKDF (reference sequence). CDR3 length equals 15 residues. Here the CDR3 reads CATSRDGGAGETQYF. The CDR3, as DNA: TGTGCCACCAGCAGGGATGGGGGGGCCGGAGAGACCCAGTACTTC.

Only one count was recorded for this clone. This rearrangement joins TRBV19 to TRBJ2-1, with 7 bases matching TRBD2. The CDR3 contains 17 residues. Per germline, CDR1 LNHDA and CDR2 SQIVND (reference sequence). Losses at the gene ends were 4 bases for V and 0 bases for J; bases not matched to a gene: 9. The CDR3 DNA is TGTGCCAGTAGTAGTAGTGAAGCGGGGAGCTCCTACAATGAGCAGTTCTTC. This sequence encodes CASSSSEAGSSYNEQFF.

The chain couples TRBV7-7 to TRBJ1-5; 11 nucleotides line up with TRBD1. Germline values: CDR1 SSHAT, CDR2 FNYEAQ (reference sequence). V lost 3 bases, J lost 2 bases, and 9 bases stayed unmatched. The CDR3 loop spans 18 amino acids. CDR3 DNA sequence: TGTGCCAGCAGCTTGGGCGTGGGACAGGGGGTCGGCAATCAGCCCCAGCATTTT. Protein sequence: CASSLGVGQGVGNQPQHF.

V usage is TRBV10-3 and J usage is TRBJ2-2; no clear D. V lost 6 bases and J lost 5, with 10 bases in between. The CDR3 runs to 13 residues. In germline, CDR1 is ENHRY, CDR2 SYGVKD. This CDR3 reads CAISGLGTGELFF. CDR3 DNA: TGTGCCATCAGCGGATTGGGGACCGGGGAGCTGTTTTTT.

J is TRBJ2-5 and V is TRBV10-2; TRBD2 is a possible D gene (5 bases). Looked up from germline, CDR1 is WSHSY and CDR2 is SAAADI. This CDR3 spans 15 amino acids. V was cut by 0 bases and J by 5 bases, with 13 bases left in between. CDR3 nucleotides: TGCGCCAGCAGTGAGTCGAGCGGAGTGGGGGAGACCCAGTACTTC. Its protein product is CASSESSGVGETQYF.

V and J are TRBV7-2 and TRBJ1-4, with 9 positions matching TRBD1. The CDR3 extends over 15 amino acids. V lost 5 bases to trimming and J lost 6 bases; unmatched junction nucleotides: 7. Germline V gene sequence: CDR1 SGHTA, CDR2 FQGNSA. CDR3: CASSPGTGWDEKLFF. CDR3 nucleotides: TGTGCCAGCAGCCCCGGGACAGGGTGGGATGAAAAACTGTTTTTT.

This clone was counted once. The chain is built from TRBV5-4 and TRBJ2-3, with D perhaps matching TRBD2 (6 bases). This CDR3 region has 15 residues. Germline CDR1 and CDR2: SGHNT and YYREEE (reference sequence). The V and J ends lost 2 bases and 0 bases respectively, with 10 bases between them. The CDR3 DNA follows: TGTGCCAGCAGCTTCCCGCGGGGTAGCACAGATACGCAGTATTTT. This codes for CASSFPRGSTDTQYF.